Listed here are 9 T cell receptor beta chains from one sample, sequenced in a study of control samples from healthy donors and cancer patients (dated by TCRdb to the early 2020s). The library was generated by the immunoSEQ multiplex PCR assay. Imported from immuneACCESS, the table was reduced by TCRdb to in-frame sequences with V and J called. These copies leave out some clones; in studies compared against another copy, an unresolved V gene accounts for under half, and the cause of the remainder is not known. Across this sample there are some 29,000 clones, with about 85% seen only once. Jointly, the top ten make up less than 5% of the sample. Sequencing used formalin-fixed, paraffin-embedded tissue. These receptors came from a female donor with melanoma.

This clone was observed a single time. The V gene is TRBV5-5, the J gene TRBJ2-2; D gene uncertain. CDR3 length: 12 residues. The germline gives CDR1 SGHKS, CDR2 YYEKEE (reference sequence). The V and J ends lost 2 bases and 3 bases respectively, with 2 bases between them. CDR3 sequence reads: CASSFYTGELFF. The CDR3 DNA sequence: TGTGCCAGCAGCTTCTACACCGGGGAGCTGTTTTTT.

The chain combines TRBV28 with TRBJ2-7; TRBD2 is a possible D gene (5 bases). CDR1 and CDR2 from the germline V gene are MDHEN and SYDVKM. The CDR3 is made up of 13 amino acids. V was shortened by 5 bases and J by 1 base, with 9 bases between the two germline ends. The CDR3 sequence: CASSILASYEQYF. Here the CDR3 DNA reads TGTGCCAGCAGTATCTTAGCGTCCTACGAGCAGTACTTC.

DNA of the CDR3: TGTGCCAGCAGCTTAGGGGCTAGCGGGGGGTACAATGAGCAGTTCTTC. Residues: CASSLGASGGYNEQFF. The chain joins TRBV11-2 to TRBJ2-1; 11 bases are shared with TRBD2. CDR3 length equals 16 residues. The germline V gene encodes CDR1 SGHAT and CDR2 FQNNGV. Unmatched junction bases numbered 3, after V lost 1 base and J lost 4 bases. The full variable domain, its missing parts supplied by reference TRBV11-2 and TRBJ2-1, is EAGVAQSPRYKIIEKRQSVAFWCNPISGHATLYWYQQILGQGPKLLIQFQNNGVVDDSQLPKDRFSAERLKGVDSTLKIQPAKLEDSAVYLCASSLGASGGYNEQFFGPGTRLTVL.

This clone was counted between two and nine times. This chain links TRBV19 with TRBJ2-2, with D tentatively TRBD1 (5 bases). V was trimmed by 7 bases and J by 8 bases, leaving 14 bases between them. There are 13 residues in the CDR3. Per germline, CDR1 LNHDA and CDR2 SQIVND (reference sequence). CDR3 protein: CASTPVQGGELFF. For the CDR3, the DNA is TGTGCCAGTACCCCCGTTCAGGGTGGGGAGCTGTTTTTT.

V and J are TRBV7-1 and TRBJ2-3; the match to TRBD2 covers 7 bases. TRBV7-1 is labeled an ORF, and its function is uncertain. CDR3 length: 24 amino acids. V lost 2 bases and J lost 1; bases outside the gene matches: 30. The CDR3 bases are TGTGCCAGCAGCTCACCCACCCCGCGTTACACACGCCCGGGTCCCAGCGGGGGCACAGATACGCAGTATTTT. This gives the protein CASSSPTPRYTRPGPSGGTDTQYF.

This sequence joins TRBV6-2 or TRBV6-3 and TRBJ2-1; 7 bases align to TRBD2. Per germline, CDR1 MNHEY and CDR2 SVGEGT. The J segment lost 6 bases and the V segment lost 4 bases, leaving 9 bases of the junction unmatched. The CDR3 runs to 15 residues. The CDR3 reads CASSSAGAWGNEQFF. Written as DNA, the CDR3 is TGTGCCAGCAGTTCGGCGGGAGCTTGGGGCAATGAGCAGTTCTTC.

V gene TRBV4-1 combines with J gene TRBJ2-5; D may be TRBD1 (5 bases). This CDR3 has 20 residues. Per germline, CDR1 MGHRA and CDR2 YSYEKL. V gave up 2 bases and J gave up 2 bases, with 27 bases separating them. In DNA, the CDR3 is TGCGCCAGCAGCCAACGGGTTTCTCGCGTAGCTCTGGGGCCGCAAGAGACCCAGTACTTC. It is translated as CASSQRVSRVALGPQETQYF.

The rearrangement joins TRBV29-1 to TRBJ2-5; 8 nucleotides agree with TRBD2. The CDR3 runs to 14 residues. Germline CDR1 SQVTM, CDR2 ANQGSEA. The V and J ends lost 4 bases and 4 bases, in that order; junction bases with no gene match: 8. CDR3 DNA: TGCAGCGTTGCCCTAGCGGGTAGGGGAGAGACCCAGTACTTC. It specifies CSVALAGRGETQYF.

The chain employs TRBV5-5 and TRBJ1-1; TRBD1 agrees at 9 bases. V shed 5 bases, J shed 2 bases, and the junction held 10 bases outside the gene matches. CDR1 and CDR2 (germline): SGHKS, YYEKEE (reference sequence). The CDR3 is 16 residues long. CDR3 amino acids: CASSTITGGSNTEAFF. CDR3 DNA: TGTGCCAGCAGTACAATAACAGGGGGCTCTAACACTGAAGCTTTCTTT.